A selection of T cell receptor beta chains follows, all from one sample in a study of CD8 T cells in Susac syndrome. One entry per CDR3 protein results from TCRdb running MiXCR on the immunoSEQ multiplex PCR reads. The sample consists of 150,000 or so distinct CDR3 sequences, approximately 94% of them appearing once. The specimen was CD8+ T cells from PBMCs. The source of these receptors is a human donor with multiple sclerosis. The CDR3 runs from the conserved cysteine through the conserved F or W.

>11|TRBV29-1
CSVGRGTEAFF
>13|TRBV30
CAWSLTATGELFF
>12|TRBV4-1
CASSQGLGVYTF
>16|TRBV13
CASSLGQDLRSYGYTF
>11|TRBV9
CASMRGTEAFF
>15|TRBV6-2/TRBV6-3
CASSATGGFNSPLHF
>12|TRBV13
CASSVRAKEQFF
>14|TRBV27
CASSARGYSYEQYF
>12|TRBV10-2
CASSPGGAEAFF
>16|TRBV20-1
CSARGQGRIDHSEAFF
>12|TRBV25-1
CASLGVNYGYTF
>15|TRBV20-1
CSARDTRTATYEQYF
>16|TRBV9
CASSVVEQDPNYGYTF
>11|TRBV12-3/TRBV12-4
CASSTGGVYTF
>15|TRBV7-9
CASSLAGQGVNEQFF
>15|TRBV7-9
CASSSPGPGNQPQHF
>14|TRBV9
CASSAGAMYNEQFF
>13|TRBV20-1
CSASGGSYNEQFF
>15|TRBV9
CASSARTGVNTEAFF
>17|TRBV6-1
CASSLTSYPDRGNEQFF
>15|TRBV4-3
CASSPRDRGGNEQFF
>18|TRBV20-1
CSARNFLINREERFGYTF
>11|TRBV6-6
CASTHGYEQYF
>15|TRBV5-1
CASSGAGGPKDEQFF
>13|TRBV4-1
CASSQALDKGQFF
>16|TRBV7-8
CASSPKPGGPWNIQYF